This T cell receptor beta chain is drawn from a study of T cells in Graves' hyperthyroidism and ophthalmopathy. RNA transcripts served as the template for amplifying TCR beta CDR3 regions. The study used the HTBI primer set for a first-round RT-PCR of the TCR CDR3. MiXCR, applied by TCRdb to the multiplex PCR reads, yields one record per CDR3 protein. The sample comprises around 370,000 distinct CDR3 sequences, about 18% of which are singletons, and less than 45% rests with the top ten. The germline V gene has CDR1 DFQATT and CDR2 SNEGSKA (reference sequence). This CDR3 is built from 14 residues. J was trimmed by 6 bases and V by 4 bases; bases with no gene match: 8. This clonotype has ten or more counts.

The chain carries TRBV20-1 and TRBJ1-5, with TRBD1 matching over 8 bases. Specimen: blood. This receptor was identified in a man aged 18 to 29 with Graves' ophthalmopathy. The CDR3 nucleotides are TGCAGTGCTAACATGGACAGGGAGGGTCAGCCCCAGCATTTT. As protein: CSANMDREGQPQHF.